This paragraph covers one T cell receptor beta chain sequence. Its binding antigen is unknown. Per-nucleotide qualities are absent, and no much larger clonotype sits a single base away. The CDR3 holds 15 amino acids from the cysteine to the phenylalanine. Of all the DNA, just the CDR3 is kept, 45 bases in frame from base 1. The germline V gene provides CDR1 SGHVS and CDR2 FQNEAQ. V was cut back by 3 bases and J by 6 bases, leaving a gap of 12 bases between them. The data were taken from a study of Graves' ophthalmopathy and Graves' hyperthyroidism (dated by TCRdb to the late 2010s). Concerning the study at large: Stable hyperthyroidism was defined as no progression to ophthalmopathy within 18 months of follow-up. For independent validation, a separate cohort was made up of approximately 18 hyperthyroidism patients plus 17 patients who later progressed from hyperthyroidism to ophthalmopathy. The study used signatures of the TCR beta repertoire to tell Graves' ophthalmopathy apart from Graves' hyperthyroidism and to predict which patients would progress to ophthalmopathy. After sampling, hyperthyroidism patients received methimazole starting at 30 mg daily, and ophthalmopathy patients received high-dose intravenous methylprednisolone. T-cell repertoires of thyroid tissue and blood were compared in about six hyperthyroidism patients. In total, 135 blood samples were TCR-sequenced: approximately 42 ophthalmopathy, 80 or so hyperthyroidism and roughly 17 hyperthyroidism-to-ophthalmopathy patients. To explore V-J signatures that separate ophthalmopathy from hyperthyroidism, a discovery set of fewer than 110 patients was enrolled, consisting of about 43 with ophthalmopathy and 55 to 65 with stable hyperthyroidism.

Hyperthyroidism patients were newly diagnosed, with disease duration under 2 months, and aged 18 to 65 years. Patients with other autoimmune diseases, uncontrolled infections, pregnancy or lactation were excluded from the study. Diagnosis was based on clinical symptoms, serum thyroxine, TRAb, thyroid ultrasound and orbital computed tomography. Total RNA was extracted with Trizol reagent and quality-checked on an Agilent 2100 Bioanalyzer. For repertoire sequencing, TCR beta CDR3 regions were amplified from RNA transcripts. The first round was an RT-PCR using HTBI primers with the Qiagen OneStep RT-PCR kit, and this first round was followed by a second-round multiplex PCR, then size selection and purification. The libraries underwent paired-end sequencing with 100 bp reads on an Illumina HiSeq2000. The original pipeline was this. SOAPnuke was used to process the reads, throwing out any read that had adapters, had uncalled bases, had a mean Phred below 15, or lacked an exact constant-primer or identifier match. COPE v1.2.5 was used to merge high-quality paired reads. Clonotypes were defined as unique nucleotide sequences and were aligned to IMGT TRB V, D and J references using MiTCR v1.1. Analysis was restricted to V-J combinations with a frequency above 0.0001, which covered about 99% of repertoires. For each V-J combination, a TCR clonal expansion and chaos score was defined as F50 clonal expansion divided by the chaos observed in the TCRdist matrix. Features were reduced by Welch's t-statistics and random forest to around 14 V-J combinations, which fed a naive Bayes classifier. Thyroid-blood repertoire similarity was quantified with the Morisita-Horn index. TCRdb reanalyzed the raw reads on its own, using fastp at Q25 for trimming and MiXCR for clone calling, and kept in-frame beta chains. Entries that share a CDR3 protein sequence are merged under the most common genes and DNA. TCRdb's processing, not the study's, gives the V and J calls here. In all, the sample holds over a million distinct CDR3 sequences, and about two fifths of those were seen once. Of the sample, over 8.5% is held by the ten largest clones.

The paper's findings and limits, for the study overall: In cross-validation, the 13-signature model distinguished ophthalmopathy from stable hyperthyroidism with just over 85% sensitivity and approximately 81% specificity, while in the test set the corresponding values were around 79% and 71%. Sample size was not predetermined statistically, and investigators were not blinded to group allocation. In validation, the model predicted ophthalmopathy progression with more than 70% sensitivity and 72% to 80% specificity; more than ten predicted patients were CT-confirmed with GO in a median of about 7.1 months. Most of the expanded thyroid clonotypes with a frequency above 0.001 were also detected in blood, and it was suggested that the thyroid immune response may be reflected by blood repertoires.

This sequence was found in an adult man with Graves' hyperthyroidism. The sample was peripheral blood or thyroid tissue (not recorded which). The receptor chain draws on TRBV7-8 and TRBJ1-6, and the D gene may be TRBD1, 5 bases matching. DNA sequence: TGTGCCAGCAGCTTCAGGGCAGGGTCTAATTCACCCCTCCACTTT. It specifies CASSFRAGSNSPLHF.